Sequencing of this TCR beta chain was carried out in a study of cytomegalovirus exposure and HLA in healthy donors. Vbeta (60) and Jbeta (13) primers were used in the PCR. Produced via immunoSEQ multiplex PCR; TCRdb's table is partial and in-frame only. The sample has approximately 140,000 clones, about four fifths seen once; the top ten hold roughly 6%. Regarding this clone: As yet, its antigen is unknown. Relative to the germline gene, one junction end is altered; a read error may explain this.

The CDR3 is made up of 17 amino acids. Per germline, CDR1 MDHEN and CDR2 SYDVKM. Study-wide points: TCR sequences were mostly rare, though some public TCRs occurred in many donors. Diagnosis of cytomegalovirus status made by the classifier reportedly showed high specificity and sensitivity.

The sequencing sample was made of PBMCs. This TCR derives from a middle-aged man in good health and CMV-seropositive. The gene calls are TRBV28 and TRBJ2-2; 10 bases are a match to TRBD1. The CDR3 is CASSPPPGQGNTGELVF. The DNA of the CDR3 is TGTGCCAGCAGTCCTCCACCGGGACAGGGGAACACCGGGGAGCTGGTTTTT. The entire variable domain, with the rest obtained from reference TRBV28 and TRBJ2-2, is as follows: DVKVTQSSRYLVKRTGEKVFLECVQDMDHENMFWYRQDPGLGLRLIYFSYDVKMKEKGDIPEGYSVSREKKERFSLILESASTNQTSMYLCASSPPPGQGNTGELVFGEGSRLTVL.